This T cell receptor (beta chain) was identified during a study of shared clonotypes between healthy human individuals. Germline trimming cut 5 bases from V and 5 bases from J; bases unmatched to any gene: 7. The length of the CDR3 is 14 residues. Germline V gene lookup returns CDR1 MNHEY and CDR2 SMNVEV (reference sequence). Only in-frame clones appear in the TCRdb table, and some are missing; sequencing was by immunoSEQ multiplex PCR. This sample has under 550,000 clones, with 90% to 96% found just once. V gene TRBV27 combines with J gene TRBJ2-5, with 8 bases matching TRBD1. Sequenced material: naive CD4+ T cells sorted from blood. This sample's subset: CD45RA+ positively selected. This TCR came from a woman aged 25 to 39 in good health. The CDR3 reads CASSPRTGRETQYF. The CDR3 DNA reads as TGTGCCAGCAGTCCGCGGACAGGGAGGGAGACCCAGTACTTC.